This entry lists 20 T cell receptor beta chains sequenced from one sample in a study of T cells in Graves' hyperthyroidism and ophthalmopathy. From RNA transcripts, TCR beta CDR3 regions were amplified. The HTBI primer set drove a first-round RT-PCR of the TCR CDR3. TCRdb redid the calling of the multiplex PCR reads with MiXCR, one entry per CDR3 protein. The repertoire consists of 310,000 or so distinct CDR3 sequences, with about a sixth occurring once and the leading ten covering approximately 60%. Sequenced sample: blood. The receptors were sampled from a woman aged 55-70 years with Graves' ophthalmopathy.

This chain links TRBV7-8 with TRBJ1-5; D not certain. The CDR3 has 13 residues. Germline V gives CDR1 SGHVS, CDR2 FQNEAQ. V was clipped by 5 bases and J by 3 bases, with 8 bases between them. This chain's CDR3 is CASSLHLNQPQHF. The CDR3 DNA reads as TGTGCCAGCAGCCTACACCTCAATCAGCCCCAGCATTTT. The variable domain in full, with the rest retrieved from reference TRBV7-8 and TRBJ1-5, is GAGVSQSPRYKVAKRGQDVALRCDPISGHVSLFWYQQALGQGPEFLTYFQNEAQLDKSGLPSDRFFAERPEGSVSTLKIQRTQQEDSAVYLCASSLHLNQPQHFGDGTRLSIL.

This clonotype occurred a few times. V is TRBV4-2 and J is TRBJ2-7; perhaps TRBD1 as D (6 bases). The length of the CDR3 is 16 residues. With 0 bases removed from V and 4 bases from J, the gap between germline ends came to 16 bases. Germline CDR1 reads LGHNA; CDR2 reads YNFKEQ. The CDR3 is CASSQDLAAGTYEQYF. CDR3 coding DNA: TGTGCCAGCAGCCAAGATCTGGCGGCAGGGACATACGAGCAGTACTTC.

There are a few counts of this clonotype. J is TRBJ2-1 and V is TRBV5-8; D gene uncertain. This CDR3 comprises 13 residues. Trimming removed 0 bases from V and 10 bases from J, with 11 bases in between. CDR1 is SGHTS, CDR2 YDEGEE, per germline. This CDR3 reads CASSLDPRFEQFF. For the CDR3, the DNA is TGTGCCAGCAGCTTGGATCCGCGTTTCGAGCAGTTCTTC.

The chain carries TRBV12-3 or TRBV12-4 and TRBJ1-4; no firm D call. This CDR3 has 16 amino acids. Trimming pared 3 bases from V and 0 bases from J, leaving 11 bases between. The DNA of the CDR3 is TGTGCCAGCAGTTTCGCACACGGGTCAACTAATGAAAAACTGTTTTTT. Translated, it gives CASSFAHGSTNEKLFF.

This clonotype has at least ten counts. The J gene is TRBJ1-1, the V gene TRBV9, with D possibly matching TRBD1 (6 bases). The V and J ends lost 3 bases and 4 bases respectively, with 10 bases between them. The CDR3 covers 13 residues. Germline V gives CDR1 SGDLS, CDR2 YYNGEE. The CDR3 loop reads CASSATGFTEAFF. For the CDR3, the DNA is TGTGCCAGCAGCGCCACAGGGTTCACTGAAGCTTTCTTT.

The table lists this clonotype with a few counts. The gene calls are TRBV6-1 and TRBJ1-4, with TRBD1 matching over 7 bases. The ends lost 4 bases at V and 8 bases at J; junction bases unmatched: 10. In germline, CDR1 is MNHNS, CDR2 SASEGT. The CDR3 extends over 15 amino acids. In DNA form, the CDR3 reads TGTGCCAGCAGTGTTCACAGGGGTTCGGGCGAAAAACTGTTTTTT. It yields the protein CASSVHRGSGEKLFF.

The chain has TRBV29-1 and TRBJ1-2; D not resolved. V was cut by 6 bases and J by 3 bases, with 8 bases left in between. The CDR3 consists of 11 residues. Per the germline V gene, CDR1 is SQVTM and CDR2 is ANQGSEA. CDR3 sequence reads: CSVYKDYGYTF. The CDR3 coding sequence is TGCAGCGTCTATAAGGACTATGGCTACACCTTC.

As concerns this clonotype: At one boundary the junction diverges from the germline segment, which might be a read error. This rearrangement joins TRBV7-2 to TRBJ2-5; D is uncertain. This CDR3 has 14 amino acids. CDR1 and CDR2 (germline): SGHTA, FQGNSA. The CDR3 loop reads CASSRYGPQVTQYF. The DNA of the CDR3 is TGTGCCAGCAGCCGGTACGGGCCTCAAGTGACCCAGTACTTC. Full variable domain (missing parts from reference TRBV7-2 and TRBJ2-5): GAGVSQSPSNKVTEKGKDVELRCDPISGHTALYWYRQSLGQGLEFLIYFQGNSAPDKSGLPSDRFSAERTGGSVSTLTIQRTQQEDSAVYLCASSRYGPQVTQYFGPGTRLLVL.

The count of this clonotype is one. The chain links TRBV14 to TRBJ1-2, with D possibly matching TRBD1 (6 bases). This CDR3 region has 13 residues. CDR1 and CDR2 from the germline V gene are SGHDN and FVKESK. The V and J ends lost 1 base and 7 bases respectively, with 10 bases between them. CDR3 bases: TGTGCCAGCAGCCAAGCACAGGGAATTGGCTACACCTTC. It codes for CASSQAQGIGYTF.

This clonotype has a count of ten or more. The chain couples TRBV28 to TRBJ1-1; D possibly corresponds to TRBD1 (6 bases). The CDR3 covers 12 residues. Germline loops: CDR1 MDHEN, CDR2 SYDVKM. V dropped 6 bases and J dropped 8 bases, with 13 bases sitting between them. The CDR3 loop is CASSPPGQEAFF. CDR3 in DNA: TGTGCCAGCAGCCCCCCGGGACAAGAAGCTTTCTTT.

About this clonotype itself: Mismatch with germline at one junction end may stem from a read error. The chain joins TRBV28 to TRBJ2-7; D gene uncertain. Germline values: CDR1 MDHEN, CDR2 SYDVKM. This CDR3 is built from 14 residues. CDR3 coding DNA: TGTGCCAGCAGTCCAAAGTCGGGCTCCTACGGGCAGTACTTC. Amino acid sequence: CASSPKSGSYGQYF.

This clonotype appeared many times. The CDR3 loop reads CASSTSDSTEAFF. The CDR3 DNA reads as TGTGCCAGCAGCACCTCCGACAGCACTGAAGCTTTCTTT. The rearrangement joins TRBV6-1 to TRBJ1-1; a weak D match, TRBD1 (5 bases). Trimming took 6 bases from V and 4 from J, leaving 12 bases between them. The CDR3 extends over 13 amino acids. The germline V gene encodes CDR1 MNHNS and CDR2 SASEGT.

This clonotype was found many times. The chain has TRBV30 and TRBJ2-7; D is unresolved. Per germline, CDR1 GTSNPN and CDR2 SVGIG (reference sequence). This CDR3 spans 11 amino acids. V was trimmed by 3 bases and J by 0 bases, leaving 3 bases between them. CDR3 in amino acids: CAWSSSYEQYF. CDR3 nucleotides: TGTGCCTGGAGCAGCTCCTACGAGCAGTACTTC.

There are many counts of this clonotype. This sequence joins TRBV15 and TRBJ1-1; 8 bases agree with TRBD1. The CDR3 has 14 amino acids. V was pared by 2 bases and J by 6 bases, with 5 bases of the junction left unmatched. Germline V gives CDR1 LNHNV, CDR2 YYDKDF (reference sequence). The CDR3 here is CATSRQDRVAEAFF. In DNA, the CDR3 is TGTGCCACCAGCAGACAGGACAGGGTAGCTGAAGCTTTCTTT.

The chain carries TRBV14 and TRBJ1-2; D remains ambiguous. The CDR3 totals 16 residues. CDR1 and CDR2 from the germline V gene are SGHDN and FVKESK. V gave up 4 bases and J gave up 7 bases, with 22 bases separating them. In nucleotides, the CDR3 is TGTGCCAGCAGCCCGTACTTAATACCCGGGCCCTCTGGCTACACCTTC. Amino acid sequence: CASSPYLIPGPSGYTF.

This clonotype was counted ten times or more. The V gene is TRBV11-1, the J gene TRBJ2-5; 9 nucleotides match TRBD1. This CDR3 is 15 amino acids long. Germline V gene lookup returns CDR1 SGHAT and CDR2 FQDESV (reference sequence). J was trimmed by 1 base and V by 5 bases; bases with no gene match: 5. This CDR3 reads CASSARTGVQETQYF. The DNA of the CDR3 is TGTGCCAGCAGCGCCCGGACAGGGGTCCAAGAGACCCAGTACTTC.

This clonotype was found many times. The rearrangement links TRBV18 to TRBJ2-5, with a weak D call TRBD1 (5 bases). The ends were cut back, 6 bases at V and 3 bases at J, with 17 bases in the middle. The CDR3 has 15 residues. Germline V gene lookup returns CDR1 KGHSH and CDR2 LQKENI. The CDR3 region is CASSQNGAAEETQYF. The CDR3 DNA reads as TGTGCCAGCTCCCAAAATGGGGCAGCAGAAGAGACCCAGTACTTC.

The CDR3, as DNA: TGTGCCAGCAGTAGTCTAGCGGGAGACAATGAGCAGTTCTTC. Residues: CASSSLAGDNEQFF. The chain joins TRBV7-3 to TRBJ2-1; 10 bases line up with TRBD2. J gave up 5 bases and V 6 bases, and 4 bases lay outside the gene matches. Germline CDR1 is SGHTA and CDR2 is FQGTGA. The CDR3 consists of 14 residues.

The sample holds many counts of this clonotype. This rearrangement joins TRBV2 to TRBJ1-1; no clear D. Germline lookup yields CDR1 SNHLY and CDR2 FYNNEI. The ends were cut back, 11 bases at V and 0 bases at J, with 10 bases in the middle. This CDR3 comprises 12 residues. CDR3 coding DNA: TGTGCCGGGAGGGAATTGAACACTGAAGCTTTCTTT. It is translated as CAGRELNTEAFF.

In this sample, this clonotype turned up a few times. The rearrangement uses TRBV11-3 and TRBJ2-6; D is ambiguous. V lost 5 bases to trimming and J lost 1 base, with 9 bases between them. The CDR3 contains 15 residues. Per germline, CDR1 SGHNT and CDR2 YENEEA. In nucleotides, the CDR3 is TGTGCCAGCAGCCCAGACAATTCTGGGGCCAACGTCCTGACTTTC. Amino acid sequence: CASSPDNSGANVLTF.